Listed below are T cell receptor beta chains from one sample, sequenced in a study of molecular identifiers for immune sequencing clone quantification. TCRdb fed the PCR reads into MiXCR, producing one record per CDR3 protein. The sample lists 45,000 to 65,000 distinct CDR3 sequences; less than 25% were seen once. Sequences were obtained from naive CD8+ T cells from blood, with Jurkat cell RNA spiked in. These TCRs come from a human donor in good health. Some libraries in this study had Jurkat cell RNA spiked in. CDR3s include the opening cysteine and the closing phenylalanine or tryptophan. A D gene is named only where the DNA matches it firmly. Size is stated for part of the rows, as once, few or many counts, or as a class when the clone is expanded.

J: TRBJ2-7; size: many; V: TRBV30; D: TRBD1; DNA: TGTGCCTGGAGGCCCGGACAGGGCATGGACGAGCAGTACTTC; CDR3: CAWRPGQGMDEQYF
J: TRBJ1-1; size: many; V: TRBV10-2; D: -; DNA: TGCGCCAGCAGTGAGTGGCAGGGGTCGCGTATGAACACTGAAGCTTTCTTT; CDR3: CASSEWQGSRMNTEAFF
J: TRBJ2-2; size: -; V: TRBV12-3/TRBV12-4; D: -; DNA: TGTGCCAGCAGTTTATCCCGGCTGGGGGCGAGGACCGGGGAGCTGTTTTTT; CDR3: CASSLSRLGARTGELFF
J: TRBJ2-2; size: few; V: TRBV19; D: -; DNA: TGTGCCAGTAGTATAGTTGGGGGGATCACCGGGGAGCTGTTTTTT; CDR3: CASSIVGGITGELFF
J: TRBJ2-1; size: many; V: TRBV12-3/TRBV12-4; D: -; DNA: TGTGCCAGCAGTTGGCGGGGGCTGGACGATGAGCAGTTCTTC; CDR3: CASSWRGLDDEQFF
J: TRBJ2-3; size: -; V: TRBV4-3; D: -; DNA: TGCGCCAGCAGCCAAGGGCTAGCGTCCAGCACAGATACGCAGTATTTT; CDR3: CASSQGLASSTDTQYF
J: TRBJ2-7; size: -; V: TRBV4-3; D: -; DNA: TGCGCCAGCAGCCAAGGAGTCGCAGGGGATGGACAGTACTTC; CDR3: CASSQGVAGDGQYF
J: TRBJ1-1; size: many; V: TRBV7-9; D: -; DNA: TGTGCCAGCAGCCTTGACAGAGAAGCTTTCTTT; CDR3: CASSLDREAFF
J: TRBJ2-7; size: many; V: TRBV20-1; D: TRBD2; DNA: TGCAGTGCTAGAGTATATCTCGTGCCGACGGCGGGGGAGACCTACGAGCAGTACTTC; CDR3: CSARVYLVPTAGETYEQYF
J: TRBJ2-7; size: many; V: TRBV2; D: -; DNA: TGTGCCAGCAGCCCTGTCCACTACGAGCAGTACTTC; CDR3: CASSPVHYEQYF
J: TRBJ2-3; size: many; V: TRBV11-2; D: TRBD1; DNA: TGTGCCACCCATACAGGGGGAATCGCAGATACGCAGTATTTT; CDR3: CATHTGGIADTQYF
J: TRBJ2-7; size: many; V: TRBV20-1; D: TRBD2; DNA: TGCAGTGCTAGAGATCATGTATCCGGGACTAGCGGGGTAAGCTCCTACGAGCAGTACTTC; CDR3: CSARDHVSGTSGVSSYEQYF
J: TRBJ1-1; size: many; V: TRBV6-5; D: -; DNA: TGTGCCAGCACTTCACAGGCGTCTCCTGAAGCTTTCTTT; CDR3: CASTSQASPEAFF
J: TRBJ2-3; size: many; V: TRBV12-3/TRBV12-4; D: -; DNA: TGTGCCAGCAGTCCGGCTAGCACAGATACGCAGTATTTT; CDR3: CASSPASTDTQYF
J: TRBJ2-7; size: many; V: TRBV5-1; D: TRBD2; DNA: TGCGCCAGCAGCTTCGGGCGGGGGGCCTACGAGCAGTACTTC; CDR3: CASSFGRGAYEQYF
J: TRBJ2-1; size: many; V: TRBV28; D: TRBD2; DNA: TGTGCCAGCAGGTCGACTAGCGGGATTTACAATGAGCAGTTCTTC; CDR3: CASRSTSGIYNEQFF
J: TRBJ2-7; size: few; V: TRBV4-1; D: -; DNA: TGCGCCAGCAGCCAAGGCCCCCGCCCCTACGAGCAGTACTTC; CDR3: CASSQGPRPYEQYF
J: TRBJ1-1; size: once; V: TRBV19; D: -; DNA: TGTGCCAGTAGTATGAGAAGCCTGAACACTGAAGCTTTCTTT; CDR3: CASSMRSLNTEAFF
J: TRBJ1-1; size: -; V: TRBV7-9; D: TRBD1; DNA: TGTGCCAGCAGCCCGGGGACAGTTACAAATGCCAATGAAGCTTTCTTT; CDR3: CASSPGTVTNANEAFF
J: TRBJ1-3; size: -; V: TRBV29-1; D: -; DNA: TGCAGCGTCTGGACGGGATACTCTGGAAACACCGTATATTTT; CDR3: CSVWTGYSGNTVYF
J: TRBJ1-5; size: many; V: TRBV4-1; D: -; DNA: TGCGCCAGCGGCCAACGGACAGAACTTCAGCCCCAGCATTTT; CDR3: CASGQRTELQPQHF
J: TRBJ2-7; size: few; V: TRBV10-3; D: -; DNA: TGTGCCGAGACCCACCAGACTAGTTACGAGCAGTACTTC; CDR3: CAETHQTSYEQYF
J: TRBJ2-1; size: many; V: TRBV14; D: -; DNA: TGTGCCAGCAGCCTGCCCAGGCCCAAAAGGAATGAGCAGTTCTTC; CDR3: CASSLPRPKRNEQFF
J: TRBJ2-5; size: many; V: TRBV11-2; D: -; DNA: TGTGCCACCCGGGAGCGGCAGCAAGAGACCCAGTACTTC; CDR3: CATRERQQETQYF
J: TRBJ2-2; size: many; V: TRBV24-1; D: -; DNA: TGTGCCACCAGTGATTCGGTATGGGAGGACACCGGGGAGCTGTTTTTT; CDR3: CATSDSVWEDTGELFF
J: TRBJ2-7; size: many; V: TRBV13; D: TRBD2; DNA: TGTGCCAGCAGCTGTTTGCGGGAGGGCCGGTACGAGCAGTACTTC; CDR3: CASSCLREGRYEQYF
J: TRBJ2-5; size: few; V: TRBV3-1; D: -; DNA: TGTGCCAGCAGCCAAGATAAAGCTACCCAGTACTTC; CDR3: CASSQDKATQYF
J: TRBJ2-7; size: many; V: TRBV3-1; D: TRBD1; DNA: TGTGCCAGCAGCCAACCTAACCACACACCCGGGACAGGGATGTCCTACGAGCAGTACTTC; CDR3: CASSQPNHTPGTGMSYEQYF
J: TRBJ2-3; size: many; V: TRBV20-1; D: TRBD2; DNA: TGCAGTGCTAGAGAACTAGCGGGCACAGATACGCAGTATTTT; CDR3: CSARELAGTDTQYF
J: TRBJ2-3; size: -; V: TRBV5-1; D: TRBD2; DNA: TGCGCCAGGAGCTTGGATTCGGCGGGAGCATGCACAGATACGCAGTATTTT; CDR3: CARSLDSAGACTDTQYF
J: TRBJ2-2; size: many; V: TRBV30; D: -; DNA: TGTGCCTGGAGTGTAGGGGCTGGGGAGCTGTTTTTT; CDR3: CAWSVGAGELFF
J: TRBJ2-3; size: many; V: TRBV28; D: -; DNA: TGTGCCAGCAGTAATGGGGGGGCGCGGGGCACAGATACGCAGTATTTT; CDR3: CASSNGGARGTDTQYF
J: TRBJ2-6; size: many; V: TRBV19; D: TRBD1; DNA: TGTGCCAGTGGACAGGCTTACTCTGGGGCCAACGTCCTGACTTTC; CDR3: CASGQAYSGANVLTF
J: TRBJ2-2; size: many; V: TRBV9; D: -; DNA: TGTGCCAGCAGCGGAGCCCCAAACACCGGGGAGCTGTTTTTT; CDR3: CASSGAPNTGELFF
J: TRBJ2-2; size: many; V: TRBV7-9; D: -; DNA: TGTGCCAGCAGCTTAGTCCGACAGCCGGAGCTGTTTTTT; CDR3: CASSLVRQPELFF